This TCR beta chain came from a study of blood T cell repertoires in COVID-19. Assay: immunoSEQ multiplex PCR; the TCRdb copy retains only in-frame clones and omits some. The data show 100,000 or so clones, around 86% seen once. The CDR3 loop spans 15 amino acids. CDR1 and CDR2 (germline): SGHVS, FNYEAQ. Trimming cost V 3 bases and J 5 bases; bases outside gene matches: 6. Sequencing was done on a sample of peripheral blood. The receptor's source is a man in his forties or fifties with acute or convalescent COVID-19. The chain recombines TRBV7-6 with TRBJ2-2, with 7 bases identical to TRBD1. CDR3 residues: CASSLYRGDTGELFF. The CDR3 region has the DNA TGTGCCAGCAGCTTGTACAGGGGAGATACCGGGGAGCTGTTTTTT.